One and the same sample provided the 20 T cell receptor beta chains below, sequenced in a study of identical twins. TCRdb reanalysed the 5' RACE reads using MiXCR and keeps one entry per CDR3 protein. The sample contains 200,000 to 250,000 distinct CDR3 sequences, roughly 7.1% of which appear only once. This sample was also put to use in a study of T cells expressing NK-cell markers.

Sample: CD8+ T cells sorted from blood. All receptors derive from a woman between 18 and 29 years old in good health.

This clonotype turned up a few times. The rearrangement uses TRBV4-2 and TRBJ1-1, with D perhaps matching TRBD1 (6 bases). The CDR3 loop spans 15 amino acids. From germline, CDR1 is LGHNA and CDR2 YNFKEQ. V shed 1 base and J shed 6 bases, with 15 bases lying between them. This CDR3 is CASSQGPLRGAEAFF. The CDR3 bases are TGTGCCAGCAGCCAAGGGCCATTGAGGGGGGCTGAAGCTTTCTTT.

CDR3 DNA: TGTGCCAGCAGTGGGACTAGCGGGAGGGCTGATGAGCAGTTCTTC. As protein: CASSGTSGRADEQFF. This sequence joins TRBV6-1 and TRBJ2-1, with 15 nucleotides matching TRBD2. Trimming cost V 4 bases and J 8 bases; bases outside gene matches: 3. Per germline, CDR1 MNHNS and CDR2 SASEGT. This CDR3 is 15 amino acids long.

This clonotype was observed many times. This chain links TRBV7-9 with TRBJ2-3; unclear D gene. The CDR3 runs 14 residues. The ends were cut back, 2 bases at V and 0 bases at J, with 6 bases in the middle. Germline V gene data show CDR1 as SEHNR and CDR2 as FQNEAQ (reference sequence). The CDR3 nucleotides read TGTGCCAGCAGCTTAAGGCGGAGCACAGATACGCAGTATTTT. Its translation: CASSLRRSTDTQYF.

This clonotype was found many times. The genes are TRBV11-3 and TRBJ2-2; D may be TRBD1 (5 bases). The germline V and J ends were trimmed by 7 bases and 1 base, with 13 bases remaining between them. From germline, CDR1 is SGHNT and CDR2 YENEEA. The CDR3 sequence is 15 residues long. The CDR3 sequence is CASTVTGENTGELFF. The CDR3 DNA is TGTGCCAGCACCGTTACAGGAGAGAACACCGGGGAGCTGTTTTTT.

The table lists this clonotype with many counts. The V call is TRBV12-3 or TRBV12-4, the J call TRBJ2-7, with TRBD2 matching 8 bases. This CDR3 is 14 amino acids long. J was trimmed by 3 bases and V by 4 bases; bases with no gene match: 5. The chain's CDR3 is CASSSEGLVYEQYF. The CDR3 coding sequence is TGTGCCAGCAGTTCCGAGGGACTAGTCTACGAGCAGTACTTC.

Comments on this clonotype: One junction end does not reproduce the germline sequence, and a read error may be involved. The chain is built from TRBV3-1 and TRBJ2-1, with 8 bases identical to TRBD2. This CDR3 spans 17 amino acids. Germline CDR1 is LGHDT and CDR2 is YNNKEL (reference sequence). CDR3 region: CASCQQVPGGPGSEQFF. For the CDR3, the DNA is TGTGCCAGCTGCCAACAGGTCCCGGGGGGGCCTGGTAGTGAGCAGTTCTTC.

The J gene is TRBJ2-7, the V gene TRBV11-2, with D tentatively TRBD2 (5 bases). The length of the CDR3 is 16 residues. V was clipped by 0 bases and J by 4 bases, with 16 bases between them. The germline gives CDR1 SGHAT, CDR2 FQNNGV. The CDR3 protein is CASSLDFGRERYEQYF. The CDR3 DNA follows: TGTGCCAGCAGCTTAGATTTCGGCCGGGAAAGATACGAGCAGTACTTC.

In DNA, the CDR3 is TGTGCCAGCGGACTAGCGGCCCCCACAGATACGCAGTATTTT. It translates to CASGLAAPTDTQYF. This chain connects TRBV9 to TRBJ2-3, with TRBD2 identical over 10 bases. Per germline, CDR1 SGDLS and CDR2 YYNGEE. This CDR3 has 14 amino acids. V was clipped by 7 bases and J by 2 bases; unmatched bases: 4.

V usage is TRBV15 and J usage is TRBJ2-2; D is undetermined. Germline-derived CDR1 and CDR2 are LNHNV and YYDKDF (reference sequence). This CDR3 has 16 residues. Trimming pared 3 bases from V and 1 base from J, leaving 12 bases between. DNA of the CDR3: TGTGCCACCAGCAGGCAAAGGGCCCTGAACACCGGGGAGCTGTTTTTT. Protein: CATSRQRALNTGELFF.

Here the CDR3 reads CASSAGGIQPQHF. In DNA, the CDR3 is TGTGCCAGTAGTGCAGGGGGCATTCAGCCCCAGCATTTT. This rearrangement joins TRBV19 to TRBJ1-5, with 8 bases that match TRBD1. The CDR3 is 13 residues long. CDR1 and CDR2 from the germline V gene are LNHDA and SQIVND (reference sequence). V shed 5 bases, J shed 6 bases, and the junction held 3 bases outside the gene matches.

Here the CDR3 DNA reads TGTGCCAGCAGTGACGAGGGGCGATTTGAAAAACTGTTTTTT. Its translation is CASSDEGRFEKLFF. The chain couples TRBV25-1 to TRBJ1-4, with D maybe TRBD1 (5 bases). Germline V gene sequence: CDR1 MGHDK, CDR2 SYGVNS. The germline V and J ends were trimmed by 3 bases and 7 bases, with 12 bases remaining between them. The CDR3 contains 14 residues.

The rearrangement links TRBV27 to TRBJ1-2; no definite D call. The CDR3 length is 16 residues. Trimming removed 3 bases at V and 2 bases at J, with 16 bases between. Germline V lookup: CDR1 MNHEY, CDR2 SMNVEV (reference sequence). The CDR3 DNA follows: TGTGCCAGCAGTTTCGTTGTGGAGGGAACAAACTATGGCTACACCTTC. Protein sequence: CASSFVVEGTNYGYTF.

The chain combines TRBV20-1 with TRBJ2-2; maybe TRBD2 (5 bases). The ends were cut back, 0 bases at V and 5 bases at J, with 19 bases in the middle. In germline, CDR1 is DFQATT, CDR2 SNEGSKA (reference sequence). This CDR3 has 17 residues. The CDR3 coding sequence is TGCAGTGCTAGAGAGAGGCTAGCCGACGTAAATACCGGGGAGCTGTTTTTT. It codes for CSARERLADVNTGELFF.

In its sample, this clonotype was seen many times. The rearrangement uses TRBV7-9 and TRBJ2-7, with D possibly matching TRBD1 (6 bases). The CDR3 runs to 14 residues. Looked up from germline, CDR1 is SEHNR and CDR2 is FQNEAQ (reference sequence). V lost 0 bases and J lost 5, with 11 bases in between. CDR3 DNA sequence: TGTGCCAGCAGCTTAGCGGGGGCGCGGCACGAGCAGTACTTC. This sequence encodes CASSLAGARHEQYF. The variable domain in full, with the rest retrieved from reference TRBV7-9 and TRBJ2-7, is DTGVSQNPRHKITKRGQNVTFRCDPISEHNRLYWYRQTLGQGPEFLTYFQNEAQLEKSRLLSDRFSAERPKGSFSTLEIQRTEQGDSAMYLCASSLAGARHEQYFGPGTRLTVT.

The sample holds a few counts of this clonotype. The chain couples TRBV7-2 to TRBJ1-1, with D possibly matching TRBD1 (6 bases). This CDR3 comprises 15 residues. The V end lost 1 base, the J end lost 4 bases, and 13 bases lay between the germline ends. The germline gives CDR1 SGHTA, CDR2 FQGNSA. CDR3 DNA: TGTGCCAGCAGCTTAGGCAGGGGCGGCGGCACTGAAGCTTTCTTT. Protein product: CASSLGRGGGTEAFF.

This clonotype was recorded many times. The V and J genes are TRBV6-2 or TRBV6-3 and TRBJ2-7; tentatively, D is TRBD2 (6 bases). The CDR3 totals 15 residues. V lost 2 bases and J lost 0, with 11 bases in between. Germline V gene data show CDR1 as MNHEY and CDR2 as SVGEGT. CDR3 bases: TGTGCCAGCAGTTACGAGCGCGGGACCTCCTACGAGCAGTACTTC. This gives the protein CASSYERGTSYEQYF.

This clonotype has just a few counts. The chain carries TRBV4-2 and TRBJ2-5; D might be TRBD1 or TRBD2, each matching 7 bases. The length of the CDR3 is 16 residues. Germline V gene lookup returns CDR1 LGHNA and CDR2 YNFKEQ. V lost 5 bases to trimming and J lost 0 bases, with 16 bases between them. CDR3 region: CASSSLRGGHQETQYF. In DNA form, the CDR3 reads TGTGCCAGCAGCTCTCTCAGGGGGGGCCACCAAGAGACCCAGTACTTC.

This clonotype appeared a few times. The rearrangement uses TRBV3-1 and TRBJ2-7, with 11 bases that match TRBD2. Germline CDR1 LGHDT, CDR2 YNNKEL (reference sequence). This CDR3 is built from 14 residues. Unmatched junction bases numbered 0, after V lost 1 base and J lost 4 bases. The CDR3 protein is CASSQVAGGYEQYF. The CDR3 nucleotides read TGTGCCAGCAGCCAAGTAGCGGGAGGGTACGAGCAGTACTTC.

This clonotype was observed at least ten times. The chain combines TRBV12-5 with TRBJ1-3, with D unresolved. Germline V CDR1 and CDR2: LGHNT, FRNRAP. V lost 1 base to trimming and J lost 4 bases, with 11 bases between them. The length of the CDR3 is 15 residues. CDR3 in DNA: TGTGCTAGTGGTTTGGGGTTTGGTGGCGGAAACACCATATATTTT. It is translated as CASGLGFGGGNTIYF.

This clonotype was observed at least ten times. The chain combines TRBV7-9 with TRBJ2-7; tentatively, D is TRBD1 (6 bases). The CDR3 is 13 amino acids. The V end was cut by 6 bases, the J end by 2 bases, with 11 bases between. Germline V gene lookup returns CDR1 SEHNR and CDR2 FQNEAQ (reference sequence). The CDR3 loop is CASRSDRTYEQYF. CDR3 coding DNA: TGTGCCAGCAGATCAGACAGGACCTACGAGCAGTACTTC. Looking up the rest from reference TRBV7-9 and TRBJ2-7 gives the full variable domain: DTGVSQNPRHKITKRGQNVTFRCDPISEHNRLYWYRQTLGQGPEFLTYFQNEAQLEKSRLLSDRFSAERPKGSFSTLEIQRTEQGDSAMYLCASRSDRTYEQYFGPGTRLTVT.